These 13 T cell receptor beta chains were sequenced from one sample in a study of beta chain features in type 1 diabetes. General study results and limits: For Type 1 diabetes patients, all four CD4+ subsets carried TCRB CDR3s that were moderately but significantly shorter.

Antigens of these TCRs are unknown. Expressed TCRB transcripts were sequenced, since all the RNA that had been isolated was reverse transcribed. Method: immunoSEQ multiplex PCR; TCRdb's copy keeps in-frame clones and lacks some. The table shows approximately 280,000 clones, with over 14% occurring only once. The sample consisted of naive CD4+ T cells from blood. All receptors come from a man aged 18-30 years with type 1 diabetes.

The sample holds many counts of this clone. The chain links TRBV4-3 to TRBJ2-1; D call uncertain. The germline V gene encodes CDR1 LGHNA and CDR2 YSLEER. The CDR3 contains 15 residues. V lost 0 bases to trimming and J lost 4 bases, with 10 bases between them. The CDR3 nucleotides read TGCGCCAGCAGCCAAGATTCTACCGGTTACAATGAGCAGTTCTTC. Translating gives CASSQDSTGYNEQFF.

This clone was picked up a small number of times. The chain combines TRBV20-1 with TRBJ2-1; a weak D match, TRBD2 (5 bases). Looked up from germline, CDR1 is DFQATT and CDR2 is SNEGSKA (reference sequence). V lost 3 bases to trimming and J lost 8 bases, with 8 bases between them. The CDR3 runs to 11 residues. CDR3 sequence (DNA): TGCAGTGCTAGCGGGAATGATGAGCAGTTCTTC. Protein product: CSASGNDEQFF.

This chain connects TRBV2 to TRBJ2-3, with TRBD1 as a possible D gene (5 bases). Germline V CDR1 and CDR2: SNHLY, FYNNEI. This CDR3 spans 13 amino acids. V was clipped by 6 bases and J by 5 bases, with 12 bases between them. The CDR3 DNA is TGTGCCAGCAGCGTGGGGCCGGGAGATACGCAGTATTTT. Translating it yields CASSVGPGDTQYF.

V gene TRBV30 combines with J gene TRBJ1-4; D gene unclear. V shed 0 bases and J shed 4 bases, with 9 bases lying between them. This CDR3 comprises 14 residues. CDR1 and CDR2 from the germline V gene are GTSNPN and SVGIG (reference sequence). The CDR3 reads CAWSVRRDNEKLFF. Written as DNA, the CDR3 is TGTGCCTGGAGTGTAAGGAGGGATAATGAAAAACTGTTTTTT.

Only a few counts were recorded for this clone. An end of the junction does not agree with germline; a read error may underlie this. Other DNA sequences in this sample translate to the same CDR3. The CDR3 loop reads CASSPRDSSTDTQYF. CDR3 DNA: TGTGCCAGCTCCCCACGGGACAGCTCCACAGATACGCAGTATTTT. This sequence joins TRBV18 and TRBJ2-3, with 7 positions matching TRBD1. Germline lookup yields CDR1 KGHSH and CDR2 LQKENI. The CDR3 length is 15 residues.

The chain joins TRBV4-3 to TRBJ1-2, with a possible D match to TRBD1 (5 bases). V lost 0 bases, J lost 1 base, and 9 bases lay in between. This CDR3 contains 15 residues. Germline V lookup: CDR1 LGHNA, CDR2 YSLEER. CDR3 DNA sequence: TGCGCCAGCAGCCAAGAAAGGGGTAGTAACTATGGCTACACCTTC. It yields the protein CASSQERGSNYGYTF.

The chain couples TRBV2 to TRBJ1-4; 9 bases line up with TRBD1. Losses at the gene ends were 4 bases for V and 8 bases for J; bases not matched to a gene: 5. There are 14 residues in the CDR3. Germline V lookup: CDR1 SNHLY, CDR2 FYNNEI. The DNA of the CDR3 is TGTGCCAGCAGTGTAGGACAGGGGATCGAAAAACTGTTTTTT. Translation gives CASSVGQGIEKLFF. The full variable domain, with the rest looked up from reference TRBV2 and TRBJ1-4, is EPEVTQTPSHQVTQMGQEVILRCVPISNHLYFYWYRQILGQKVEFLVSFYNNEISEKSEIFDDQFSVERPDGSNFTLKIRSTKLEDSAMYFCASSVGQGIEKLFFGSGTQLSVL.

The J gene is TRBJ2-3, the V gene TRBV5-1, with D perhaps matching TRBD1 (5 bases). This CDR3 region has 16 residues. The V gene's germline CDR1 is SGHRS and CDR2 YFSETQ. The V end lost 0 bases, the J end lost 2 bases, and 13 bases lay between the germline ends. The CDR3 reads CASSLGAGLYTDTQYF. As DNA, the CDR3 is TGCGCCAGCAGCTTGGGAGCAGGGCTATACACAGATACGCAGTATTTT.

This clone was seen a handful of times. The chain combines TRBV28 with TRBJ1-6; no reliable D call. The V gene lost 4 bases and the J gene lost 13 bases, with 11 bases spanning the gap. Germline V gives CDR1 MDHEN, CDR2 SYDVKM. This CDR3 comprises 12 residues. The chain's CDR3 is CASSWPGRPLHF. CDR3 DNA: TGTGCCAGCAGTTGGCCGGGTCGGCCCCTCCACTTT. The complete variable domain, with remaining parts taken from reference TRBV28 and TRBJ1-6, reads DVKVTQSSRYLVKRTGEKVFLECVQDMDHENMFWYRQDPGLGLRLIYFSYDVKMKEKGDIPEGYSVSREKKERFSLILESASTNQTSMYLCASSWPGRPLHFGNGTRLTVT.

V and J are TRBV7-7 and TRBJ2-5; maybe TRBD1 (6 bases). The germline V gene encodes CDR1 SSHAT and CDR2 FNYEAQ (reference sequence). With 3 bases removed from V and 4 bases from J, the gap between germline ends came to 15 bases. The CDR3 consists of 15 residues. The CDR3 DNA reads TGTGCCAGCAGCTTGAACGGGGCCAGGGGAGAGACCCAGTACTTC. Translation gives CASSLNGARGETQYF.

The V and J genes are TRBV15 and TRBJ2-1, with D possibly matching TRBD2 (6 bases). Germline V gene sequence: CDR1 LNHNV, CDR2 YYDKDF (reference sequence). V was clipped by 0 bases and J by 0 bases, with 9 bases between them. There are 16 residues in the CDR3. The CDR3 region is CATSRDRGSSYNEQFF. CDR3 DNA sequence: TGTGCCACCAGCAGAGATCGGGGGAGCTCCTACAATGAGCAGTTCTTC.

The chain is built from TRBV23-1 and TRBJ2-2, with D uncertain. TRBV23-1 qualifies as an ORF whose function is uncertain. The CDR3 has 12 amino acids. Trimming cost V 4 bases and J 6 bases, with 6 bases left between them. The CDR3 region is CASSLLAGELFF. Written as DNA, the CDR3 is TGCGCCAGCAGTCTCCTCGCCGGGGAGCTGTTTTTT.

This clone has just one count. This rearrangement joins TRBV28 to TRBJ2-1; D perhaps matches TRBD2 (5 bases). CDR1 and CDR2 from the germline V gene are MDHEN and SYDVKM. The CDR3 extends over 11 amino acids. V was clipped by 5 bases and J by 8 bases, with 7 bases between them. The CDR3 loop is CASSLAHEQFF. In DNA form, the CDR3 reads TGTGCCAGCAGTCTAGCCCATGAGCAGTTCTTC.